This T cell receptor (beta chain) comes out of a study of blood T cells in healthy people across ages. This clonotype was seen a handful of times. Its target is unknown. A second roughly 7 to 12 cycle PCR used barcoded and J-beta primers. Each cDNA was tagged by a template-switch adaptor containing 12 random nucleotides. Each CDR3 protein gets one entry after TCRdb re-called the 5' RACE reads with MiXCR. The sample holds fewer than 1,000,000 distinct CDR3 sequences, around 45% seen once. Peripheral blood, about 9.8 milliliters per donor, was collected. Study-level findings and limits: Estimated diversity across one million T cells was deemed an underestimate.

Between the trimmed V and J ends, which lost 4 bases and 9 bases, there was a span of 10 bases. The germline CDR1 and CDR2 sequences are SNHLY and FYNNEI. The CDR3 spans 12 residues. The receptor was derived from an elderly man in good health. The V and J genes are TRBV2 and TRBJ2-1; weak D call: TRBD2 (5 bases). The sequenced sample consisted of blood. The CDR3 loop is CASSARAGEQFF. The CDR3 DNA is TGTGCCAGCAGTGCCCGGGCGGGTGAGCAGTTCTTC.